One sample yielded the 11 T cell receptor beta chains listed below, sequenced in a study of cytomegalovirus exposure and HLA in healthy donors listed by TCRdb under 2017. Library preparation was by the immunoSEQ multiplex PCR assay. For the multiplex PCR, a mixture combining 60 forward primers for TCR Vbeta segments and 13 reverse primers for TCR Jbeta segments was used. In its TCRdb copy, this immuneACCESS table keeps in-frame sequences only and misses some clones. Where compared with another copy, unresolved V genes explain less than half of these, and the others have no known cause. Present in this sample are some 150,000 clones, roughly 80% of which were seen just once. The ten largest clones capture about 4% of the sample. Material: PBMCs. Source of these receptors: a human donor in good health.

This sequence joins TRBV4-1 and TRBJ1-1; possible D gene TRBD1, 5 bases. Germline V gives CDR1 MGHRA, CDR2 YSYEKL. The CDR3 is made up of 15 amino acids. Trimming pared 0 bases from V and 1 base from J, leaving 9 bases between. The CDR3 coding sequence is TGCGCCAGCAGCCAAGATCAGGGATCGAACACTGAAGCTTTCTTT. Protein product: CASSQDQGSNTEAFF.

The chain recombines TRBV7-9 with TRBJ1-3; no firm D call. The germline V gene has CDR1 SEHNR and CDR2 FQNEAQ (reference sequence). Trimming left V 4 bases short and J 2 bases short, with 9 bases between. The CDR3 covers 14 residues. The CDR3 region is CASSSPDTGNTIYF. The CDR3 DNA reads TGTGCCAGCAGCTCCCCAGATACTGGAAACACCATATATTTT.

This clone was seen only a few times. The chain has TRBV7-2 and TRBJ2-7, with D possibly TRBD1 on 6 matching bases. The CDR3 consists of 15 residues. Per the germline V gene, CDR1 is SGHTA and CDR2 is FQGNSA. V lost 2 bases and J lost 6, with 17 bases in between. The CDR3 bases are TGTGCCAGCAGCTTACTACGGGACACCTACGCCGAGCAGTACTTC. It yields the protein CASSLLRDTYAEQYF.

J is TRBJ2-7 and V is TRBV19; no clear D. CDR1 and CDR2 from the germline V gene are LNHDA and SQIVND (reference sequence). This CDR3 is 15 amino acids long. V gave up 0 bases and J gave up 1 base, with 10 bases separating them. The CDR3 spells CASSIDPTESYEQYF. CDR3 in DNA: TGTGCCAGTAGTATAGACCCGACGGAGTCCTACGAGCAGTACTTC.

The chain is built from TRBV19 and TRBJ1-2; TRBD1 matches 9 bases. In germline, CDR1 is LNHDA, CDR2 SQIVND (reference sequence). Unmatched junction bases numbered 11, after V lost 5 bases and J lost 4 bases. The CDR3 spans 16 residues. CDR3 residues: CASSVAAGQGRYGYTF. In DNA, the CDR3 is TGTGCCAGTAGTGTCGCCGCGGGACAGGGACGCTATGGCTACACCTTC.

V is TRBV30 and J is TRBJ2-3; perhaps TRBD2 as D (7 bases). Germline assignment: CDR1 GTSNPN and CDR2 SVGIG (reference sequence). The CDR3 sequence is 15 residues long. The ends were cut back, 2 bases at V and 5 bases at J, with 17 bases in the middle. CDR3 in DNA: TGTGCCTGGAGTACCCGGGGGGCAGTAGGAGATACGCAGTATTTT. Its protein product is CAWSTRGAVGDTQYF.

The chain's CDR3 is CASSFSERTGGNTGELFF. Here the CDR3 DNA reads TGTGCCAGCAGCTTTTCCGAGAGGACAGGGGGGAACACCGGGGAGCTGTTTTTT. The chain uses TRBV7-6 and TRBJ2-2, with TRBD1 matching over 10 bases. Germline V CDR1 and CDR2: SGHVS, FNYEAQ. The length of the CDR3 is 18 residues. Germline trimming cut 3 bases from V and 1 base from J; bases unmatched to any gene: 8.

Concerning this clone: A much larger clone differs from this one at a single base, so this may be a read error. The rearrangement links TRBV6-5 to TRBJ2-3, with TRBD2 matching 11 bases. The V gene end was trimmed by 5 bases and the J gene end by 0 bases; junction bases not matched to a gene: 1. The CDR3 totals 15 residues. Germline CDR1 reads MNHEY; CDR2 reads SVGAGI. CDR3 residues: CASSRTSGSTDTQYF. CDR3 in DNA: TGTGCCAGCAGTCGGACTAGCGGGAGCACAGATACGCAGTATTTT.

The V gene is TRBV15, the J gene TRBJ2-7; TRBD2 agrees at 7 bases. This CDR3 has 13 residues. J lost 2 bases, V lost 3 bases, and 1 base had no gene match. Looked up from germline, CDR1 is LNHNV and CDR2 is YYDKDF (reference sequence). In DNA, the CDR3 is TGTGCCACCAGCAGCGGGACTACCTACGAGCAGTACTTC. Translated, it gives CATSSGTTYEQYF.

The count of this clone is one. The V call is TRBV2, the J call TRBJ2-3; D perhaps matches TRBD2 (6 bases). Trimming stripped 8 bases from V and 4 bases from J, with 16 bases between. The CDR3 loop spans 14 amino acids. CDR1 is SNHLY, CDR2 FYNNEI, per germline. The CDR3 DNA sequence: TGTGCCAGCCCCCCGGGAGACGGGGCAGATACGCAGTATTTT. Protein product: CASPPGDGADTQYF. Complete variable domain (other parts from reference TRBV2 and TRBJ2-3): EPEVTQTPSHQVTQMGQEVILRCVPISNHLYFYWYRQILGQKVEFLVSFYNNEISEKSEIFDDQFSVERPDGSNFTLKIRSTKLEDSAMYFCASPPGDGADTQYFGPGTRLTVL.

This chain joins TRBV4-2 and TRBJ2-3, with TRBD2 as a possible D gene (7 bases). Trimming took 0 bases from V and 2 from J, leaving 18 bases between them. The CDR3 totals 18 residues. Germline values: CDR1 LGHNA, CDR2 YNFKEQ. The CDR3 coding sequence is TGTGCCAGCAGCCAAGACGGAGGGGGGGCCGGGGTCACAGATACGCAGTATTTT. It specifies CASSQDGGGAGVTDTQYF.